This TCR beta chain comes out of a study of blood T cells in healthy people across ages. Findings and limits, study-wide: TCR beta diversity per million T cells fell roughly linearly with age.

Germline V gene sequence: CDR1 SGHVS, CDR2 FQNEAQ. Trimming pared 5 bases from V and 9 bases from J, leaving 16 bases between. The CDR3 spans 14 residues. Researchers report isolating at least 6.5 million PBMCs per sample. This clonotype was found many times. Its antigen is not identified. A sample-barcoded 5' primer and a J-beta primer mix were used in a second PCR of about 6 to 12 cycles. The authors tagged each cDNA molecule using a template-switch adaptor with 12 random nucleotides. TCRdb re-called the 5' RACE reads with MiXCR, one entry per CDR3 protein. The data hold more than 1,400,000 distinct CDR3 sequences, with around 42% observed a single time.

Material: blood. The gene calls are TRBV7-8 and TRBJ1-4; the D gene is possibly TRBD1 (5 bases). The TCR originated in a woman aged 18-29 years in good health. In DNA, the CDR3 is TGTGCCAGCAGCGCCTCCGGGACGGTGAAAAAACTGTTTTTT. Its protein product is CASSASGTVKKLFF.